This T cell receptor beta chain appears in the sequencing data of a study of blood T cell repertoires in COVID-19. Libraries were prepared by immunoSEQ multiplex PCR; TCRdb keeps only in-frame clonotypes and omits some of them. The table has around 160,000 clones, around four fifths seen once. This CDR3 is 16 amino acids long. V is TRBV21-1 and J is TRBJ2-2; no DNA check was done on the table's D call, TRBD1. TRBV21-1 is described as a pseudogene. Sequenced input: peripheral blood. The TCR sequence derives from a human donor in a cohort sampled during active COVID-19. The CDR3 DNA is TGTGCCGGCCCGACAGGGATTGAAGCGAACACCGGGGAGCTGTTTTTT. Its protein product is CAGPTGIEANTGELFF.